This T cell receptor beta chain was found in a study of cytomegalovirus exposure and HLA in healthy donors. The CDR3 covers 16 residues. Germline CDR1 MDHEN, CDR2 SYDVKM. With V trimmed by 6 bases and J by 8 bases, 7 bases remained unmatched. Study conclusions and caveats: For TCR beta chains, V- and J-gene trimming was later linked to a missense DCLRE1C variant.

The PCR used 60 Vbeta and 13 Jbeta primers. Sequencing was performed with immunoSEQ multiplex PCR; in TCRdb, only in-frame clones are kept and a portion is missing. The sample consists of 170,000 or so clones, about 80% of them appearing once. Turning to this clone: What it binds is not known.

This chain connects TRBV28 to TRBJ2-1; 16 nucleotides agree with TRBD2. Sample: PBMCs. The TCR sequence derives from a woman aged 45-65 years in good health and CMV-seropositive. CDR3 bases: TGTGCCAGCAGCCCTGGGACTAGCGGGAGGGCCTATGAGCAGTTCTTC. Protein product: CASSPGTSGRAYEQFF.